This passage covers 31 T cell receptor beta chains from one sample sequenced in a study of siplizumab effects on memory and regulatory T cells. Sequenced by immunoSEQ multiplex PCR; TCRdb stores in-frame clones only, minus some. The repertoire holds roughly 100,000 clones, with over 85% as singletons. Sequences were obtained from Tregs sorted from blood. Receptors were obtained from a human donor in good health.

Here the CDR3 DNA reads TGTGCCAGCAGCGTAGCAGGCAGCGGGACAGGCGAGCAGTTCTTC. It yields the protein CASSVAGSGTGEQFF. The rearrangement joins TRBV9 to TRBJ2-1; D may be TRBD1 (8 bases). CDR1 is SGDLS and CDR2 is YYNGEE in the germline V gene. The ends were cut back, 0 bases at V and 10 bases at J, with 17 bases in the middle. This CDR3 is 15 amino acids long.

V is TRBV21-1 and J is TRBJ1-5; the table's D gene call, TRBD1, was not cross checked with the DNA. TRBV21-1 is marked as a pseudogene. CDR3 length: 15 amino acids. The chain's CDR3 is CASSKGQHSNQPQHF. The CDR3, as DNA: TGTGCCAGCAGCAAAGGGCAACATAGCAATCAGCCCCAGCATTTT.

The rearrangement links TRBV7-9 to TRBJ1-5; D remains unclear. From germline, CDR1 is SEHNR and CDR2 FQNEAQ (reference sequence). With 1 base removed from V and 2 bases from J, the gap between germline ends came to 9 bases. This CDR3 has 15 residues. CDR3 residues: CASSLGGNRNQPQHF. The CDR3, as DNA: TGTGCCAGCAGCTTAGGAGGGAATCGCAATCAGCCCCAGCATTTT.

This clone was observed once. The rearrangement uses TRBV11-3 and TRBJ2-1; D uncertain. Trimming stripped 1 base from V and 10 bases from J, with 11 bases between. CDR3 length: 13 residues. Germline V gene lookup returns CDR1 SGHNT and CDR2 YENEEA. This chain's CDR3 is CASSLVGLAEQFF. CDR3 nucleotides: TGTGCCAGCAGCTTAGTGGGTCTGGCGGAGCAGTTCTTC.

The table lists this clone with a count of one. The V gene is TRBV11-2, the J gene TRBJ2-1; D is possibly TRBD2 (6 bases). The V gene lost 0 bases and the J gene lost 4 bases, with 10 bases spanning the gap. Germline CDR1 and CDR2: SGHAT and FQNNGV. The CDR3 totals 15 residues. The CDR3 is CASSLEGGPYNEQFF. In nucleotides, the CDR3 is TGTGCCAGCAGCTTAGAGGGGGGACCGTACAATGAGCAGTTCTTC.

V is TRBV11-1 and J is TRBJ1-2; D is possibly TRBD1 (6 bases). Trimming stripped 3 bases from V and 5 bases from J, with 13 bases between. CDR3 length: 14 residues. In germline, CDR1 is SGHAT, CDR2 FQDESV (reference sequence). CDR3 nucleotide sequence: TGTGCCAGCAGCTTCGCGGGGGCCAATTATGGCTACACCTTC. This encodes CASSFAGANYGYTF.

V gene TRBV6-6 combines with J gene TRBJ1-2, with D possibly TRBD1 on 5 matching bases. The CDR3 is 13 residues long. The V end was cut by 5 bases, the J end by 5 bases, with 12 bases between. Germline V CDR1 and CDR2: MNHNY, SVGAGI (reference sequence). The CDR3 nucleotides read TGTGCCAGCAGTCCAGGGCGGGGTTATGGCTACACCTTC. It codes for CASSPGRGYGYTF.

The CDR3, as DNA: TGTGCCAGCAGCTTAGGCGGCCACAGCACAGATACGCAGTATTTT. Translating gives CASSLGGHSTDTQYF. This chain uses TRBV7-2 with TRBJ2-3; D not resolved. CDR3 length: 15 amino acids. Trimming left V 1 base short and J 0 bases short, with 8 bases between. Germline CDR1 SGHTA, CDR2 FQGNSA.

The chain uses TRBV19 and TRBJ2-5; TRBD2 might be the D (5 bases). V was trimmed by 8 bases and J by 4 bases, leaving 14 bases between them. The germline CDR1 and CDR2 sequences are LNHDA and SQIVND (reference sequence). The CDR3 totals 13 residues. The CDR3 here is CASSRPAGETQYF. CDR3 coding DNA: TGTGCCAGTTCCCGCCCGGCGGGAGAGACCCAGTACTTC.

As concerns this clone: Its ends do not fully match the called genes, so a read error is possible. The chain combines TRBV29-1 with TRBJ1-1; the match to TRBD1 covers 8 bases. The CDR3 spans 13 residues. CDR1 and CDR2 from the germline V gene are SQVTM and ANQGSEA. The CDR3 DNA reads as TGCAGCGCTGAACAGGGGGGGAACACTGAAGCTTTCTTT. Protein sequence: CSAEQGGNTEAFF.

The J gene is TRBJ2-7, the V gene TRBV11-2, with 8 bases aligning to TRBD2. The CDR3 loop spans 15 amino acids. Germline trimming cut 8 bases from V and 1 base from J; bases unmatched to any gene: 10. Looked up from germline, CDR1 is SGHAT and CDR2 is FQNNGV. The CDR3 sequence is CASRRASGLSYEQYF. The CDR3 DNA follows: TGTGCCAGCCGCCGGGCTAGCGGGCTTTCCTACGAGCAGTACTTC.

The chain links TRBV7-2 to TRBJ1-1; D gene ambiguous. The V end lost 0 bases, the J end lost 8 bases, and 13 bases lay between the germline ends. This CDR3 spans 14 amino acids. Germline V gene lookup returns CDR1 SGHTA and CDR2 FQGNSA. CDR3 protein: CASSLAPGRVEAFF. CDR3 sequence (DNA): TGTGCCAGCAGCTTAGCCCCTGGTAGGGTGGAAGCTTTCTTT.

The CDR3 DNA reads as TGTGCCAGCAGCTTAGGGGAACTAGCGGGGGGGCTGTACCAAGAGACCCAGTACTTC. Amino acid sequence: CASSLGELAGGLYQETQYF. The rearrangement links TRBV7-9 to TRBJ2-5; 13 bases align to TRBD2. With 1 base clipped from V and 0 bases from J, the junction kept 8 bases outside the gene matches. CDR1 and CDR2 from the germline V gene are SEHNR and FQNEAQ (reference sequence). The CDR3 contains 19 residues.

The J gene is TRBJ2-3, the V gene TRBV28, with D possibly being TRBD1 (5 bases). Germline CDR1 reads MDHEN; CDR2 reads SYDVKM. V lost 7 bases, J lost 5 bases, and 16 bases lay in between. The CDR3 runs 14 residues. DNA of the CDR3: TGTGCCAGCACCTTACGGCAGGGTGGAGATACGCAGTATTTT. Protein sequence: CASTLRQGGDTQYF.

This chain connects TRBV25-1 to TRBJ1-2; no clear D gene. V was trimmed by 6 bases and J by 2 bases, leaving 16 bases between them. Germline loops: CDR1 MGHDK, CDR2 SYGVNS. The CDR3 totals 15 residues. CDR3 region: CASRGPSGGNYGYTF. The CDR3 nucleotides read TGTGCCAGCAGGGGCCCATCTGGAGGGAACTATGGCTACACCTTC.

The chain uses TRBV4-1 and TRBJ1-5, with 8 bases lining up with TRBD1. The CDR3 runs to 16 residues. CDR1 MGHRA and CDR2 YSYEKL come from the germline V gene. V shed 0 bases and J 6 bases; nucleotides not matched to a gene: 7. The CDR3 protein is CASSQEPGQVGQPQHF. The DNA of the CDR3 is TGCGCCAGCAGCCAAGAACCGGGACAGGTGGGTCAGCCCCAGCATTTT.

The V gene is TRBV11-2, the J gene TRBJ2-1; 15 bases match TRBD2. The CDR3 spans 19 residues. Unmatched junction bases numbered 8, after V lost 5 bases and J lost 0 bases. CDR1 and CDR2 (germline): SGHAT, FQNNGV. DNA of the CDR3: TGTGCCAGCAGCCCAGGCGGACTAGCGGGGGGGTTCTCCTACAATGAGCAGTTCTTC. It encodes CASSPGGLAGGFSYNEQFF.

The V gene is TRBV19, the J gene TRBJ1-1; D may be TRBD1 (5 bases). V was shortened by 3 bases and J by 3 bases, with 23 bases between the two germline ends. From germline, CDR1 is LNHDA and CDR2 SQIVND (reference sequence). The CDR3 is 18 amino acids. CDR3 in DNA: TGTGCCAGTAGTATTAGAAAGACCGGGATCCGCAGGGACACTGAAGCTTTCTTT. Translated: CASSIRKTGIRRDTEAFF. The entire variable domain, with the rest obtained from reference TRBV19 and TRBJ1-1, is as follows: DGGITQSPKYLFRKEGQNVTLSCEQNLNHDAMYWYRQDPGQGLRLIYYSQIVNDFQKGDIAEGYSVSREKKESFPLTVTSAQKNPTAFYLCASSIRKTGIRRDTEAFFGQGTRLTVV.

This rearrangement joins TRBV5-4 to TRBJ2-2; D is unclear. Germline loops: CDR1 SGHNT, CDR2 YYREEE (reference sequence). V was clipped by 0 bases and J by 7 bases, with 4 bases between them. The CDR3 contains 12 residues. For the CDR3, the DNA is TGTGCCAGCAGCTTGGAGGGCGGGGAGCTGTTTTTT. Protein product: CASSLEGGELFF.

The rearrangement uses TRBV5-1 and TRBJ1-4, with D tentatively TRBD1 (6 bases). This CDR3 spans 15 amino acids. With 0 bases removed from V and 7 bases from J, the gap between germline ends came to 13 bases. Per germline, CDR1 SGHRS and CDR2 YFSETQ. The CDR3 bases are TGCGCCAGCAGCTTGGACTGGGGGCGAGTTGAAAAACTGTTTTTT. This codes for CASSLDWGRVEKLFF.

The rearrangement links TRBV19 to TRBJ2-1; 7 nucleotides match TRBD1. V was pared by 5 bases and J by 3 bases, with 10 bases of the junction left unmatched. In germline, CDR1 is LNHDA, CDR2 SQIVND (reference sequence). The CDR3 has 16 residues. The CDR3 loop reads CASSVPTGLNYNEQFF. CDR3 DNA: TGTGCCAGTAGTGTCCCGACAGGGTTAAACTACAATGAGCAGTTCTTC.

This CDR3 reads CASSGTGELFF. CDR3 sequence (DNA): TGTGCCAGCAGTGGCACCGGGGAGCTGTTTTTT. The chain combines TRBV2 with TRBJ2-2; D remains unclear. V was cut by 4 bases and J by 4 bases, with 1 base left in between. In germline, CDR1 is SNHLY, CDR2 FYNNEI. The CDR3 covers 11 residues.

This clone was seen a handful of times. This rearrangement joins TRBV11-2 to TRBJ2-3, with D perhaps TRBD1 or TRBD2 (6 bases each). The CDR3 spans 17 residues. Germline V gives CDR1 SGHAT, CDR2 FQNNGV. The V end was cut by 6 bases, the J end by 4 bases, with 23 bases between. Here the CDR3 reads CASSGPPRGGIADTQYF. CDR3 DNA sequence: TGTGCCAGCAGTGGTCCCCCCCGAGGGGGGATCGCAGATACGCAGTATTTT.

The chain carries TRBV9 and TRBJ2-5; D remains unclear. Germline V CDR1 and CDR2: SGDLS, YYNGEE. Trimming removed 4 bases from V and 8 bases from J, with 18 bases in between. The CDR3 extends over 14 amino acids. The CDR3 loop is CASSSGPSPVTQYF. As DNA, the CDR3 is TGTGCCAGCAGCTCCGGGCCGTCCCCGGTTACCCAGTACTTC.

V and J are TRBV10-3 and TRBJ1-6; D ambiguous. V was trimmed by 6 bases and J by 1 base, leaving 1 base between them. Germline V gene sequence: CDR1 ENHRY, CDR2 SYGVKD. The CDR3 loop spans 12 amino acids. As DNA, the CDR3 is TGTGCCATCAGGTCCTATAATTCACCCCTCCACTTT. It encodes CAIRSYNSPLHF.

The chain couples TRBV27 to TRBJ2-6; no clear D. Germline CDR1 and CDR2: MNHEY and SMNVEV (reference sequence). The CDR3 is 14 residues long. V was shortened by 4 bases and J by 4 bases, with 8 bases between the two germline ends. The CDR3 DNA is TGTGCCAGCAGTTCCGCGGTAGGGGCCAACGTCCTGACTTTC. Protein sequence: CASSSAVGANVLTF. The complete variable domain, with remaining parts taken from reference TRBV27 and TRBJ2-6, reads EAQVTQNPRYLITVTGKKLTVTCSQNMNHEYMSWYRQDPGLGLRQIYYSMNVEVTDKGDVPEGYKVSRKEKRNFPLILESPSPNQTSLYFCASSSAVGANVLTFGAGSRLTVL.

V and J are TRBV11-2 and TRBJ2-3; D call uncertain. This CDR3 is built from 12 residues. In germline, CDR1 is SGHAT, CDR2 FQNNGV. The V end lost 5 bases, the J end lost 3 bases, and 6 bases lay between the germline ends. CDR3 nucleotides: TGTGCCAGCAGCAAAGAGACAGATACGCAGTATTTT. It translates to CASSKETDTQYF.

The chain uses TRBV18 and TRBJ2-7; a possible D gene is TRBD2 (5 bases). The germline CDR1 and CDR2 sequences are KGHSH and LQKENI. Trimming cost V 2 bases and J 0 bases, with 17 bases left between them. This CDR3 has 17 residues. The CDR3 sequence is CASSPKAGTGPSYEQYF. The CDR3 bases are TGTGCCAGCTCACCAAAGGCGGGCACCGGCCCCTCCTACGAGCAGTACTTC.

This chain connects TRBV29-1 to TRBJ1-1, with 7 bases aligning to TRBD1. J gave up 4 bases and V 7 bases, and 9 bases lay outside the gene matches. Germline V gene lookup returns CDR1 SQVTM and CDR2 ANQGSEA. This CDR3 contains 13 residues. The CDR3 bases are TGCAGCGCCCGGGCACAGGGGACCACTGAAGCTTTCTTT. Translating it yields CSARAQGTTEAFF.

For the CDR3, the DNA is TGTGCCAGCTCCCTTGGAAGCGGGGACTCCTACGAGCAGTACTTC. This translates into CASSLGSGDSYEQYF. V gene TRBV18 combines with J gene TRBJ2-7; 7 bases match TRBD2. The CDR3 contains 15 residues. The J segment lost 0 bases and the V segment lost 6 bases, leaving 8 bases of the junction unmatched. Germline V CDR1 and CDR2: KGHSH, LQKENI. The entire variable domain, with the rest obtained from reference TRBV18 and TRBJ2-7, is as follows: NAGVMQNPRHLVRRRGQEARLRCSPMKGHSHVYWYRQLPEEGLKFMVYLQKENIIDESGMPKERFSAEFPKEGPSILRIQQVVRGDSAAYFCASSLGSGDSYEQYFGPGTRLTVT.

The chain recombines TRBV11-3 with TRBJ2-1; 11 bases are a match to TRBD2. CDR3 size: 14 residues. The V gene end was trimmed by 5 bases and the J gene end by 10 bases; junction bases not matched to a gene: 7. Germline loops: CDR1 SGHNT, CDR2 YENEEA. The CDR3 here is CASSITSGSNEQFF. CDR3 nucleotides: TGTGCCAGCAGCATAACTAGCGGGAGTAACGAGCAGTTCTTC.